The T cell receptor beta chain under discussion was sequenced for a study of CD8 T cells in Susac syndrome (dated by TCRdb to the late 2010s). A note on the overall study: Whether CD8+ T cell activation and differentiation in Susac syndrome was antigen driven was tested using repertoire sequencing. The clonality of the CD8+ T cell repertoire was compared across more than 9 healthy donors, some 14 Susac syndrome patients and around 16 multiple sclerosis patients.

Broad study findings and their caveats: The TCR sequencing and HLA analysis was acknowledged to have included a relatively small number of individuals.

Regarding this clonotype: The target of this receptor is not known. Base qualities were left out, and no much larger clone turns up one base away.

High-throughput TCR beta sequencing profiled peripheral blood CD8+ and CD4+ T cells from healthy donors, Susac syndrome patients and multiple sclerosis patients. The multiple sclerosis controls were treatment-naive patients who had stable or active relapsing-remitting disease and met the revised McDonald criteria. Bulk CD8+ and CD4+ T cells were purified by magnetic negative isolation, while CD8+ TEMRA cells were enriched using FACS. Blood was drawn into EDTA tubes, processed within 24 hours, and PBMCs were isolated by density gradient centrifugation. PBMCs intended for TCR sequencing were frozen in liquid nitrogen and were later thawed in a 37 degrees C water bath. The sorted or isolated CD4+, CD8+ and CD8+ TEMRA cells reached a purity of at least 90%. RNA was extracted with the RNeasy kit and about 0.45 to 1 ug was reverse transcribed using random hexamers. The immunoSEQ multiplex PCR assay, covering 54 Vbeta and 13 Jbeta segments, was used to amplify TCR beta CDR3 regions. PCR amplification bias was corrected by using a synthetic template baseline for primer optimization and computational correction. As for the original processing: Reads were annotated to V, D and J genes according to IMGT and were analyzed with immunoSEQ Analyzer, with only productive sequences retained. To calculate clonality, Shannon entropy was normalized by log2 of the number of productive unique sequences and then subtracted from one. For each patient and control, public and private clones were evaluated among the 100 most prevalent clones. A clone was defined as Susac-specific if it was absent from the healthy and MS cohorts, from roughly 1,000 published viral clones and from other ImmuneACCESS disease sequences. TCRdb ran its own pipeline on the public reads, namely fastp trimming at Q25 and MiXCR clone calling, and kept in-frame beta chains. Each entry is one CDR3 protein sequence, shown with its most common DNA and genes. These V and J calls rely on TCRdb rather than the paper's analysis. In all, the sample holds around 170,000 distinct CDR3 sequences, and roughly 96% of those were seen once. The top ten constitute around 0.15% of the sample.

From the cysteine up to the phenylalanine, the CDR3 has a length of 17 residues. Only CDR3 DNA is held: 51 bases, read in frame from base 1. V ends up 4 bases short and J 7 bases short, with an unmatched junction base count of 8. CDR1 and CDR2, looked up from the germline V gene (reference sequence), are LGHDT and YNNKEL. Recombination joined TRBV3-1 with TRBJ2-1; 15 nucleotides in the junction match TRBD2. This clonotype originated in a human donor with multiple sclerosis. The specimen was CD8+ T cells from PBMCs. Here the CDR3 is given as CASSLGLAGGPGNEQFF. Here is the DNA: TGTGCCAGCAGCCTCGGACTAGCGGGGGGGCCTGGAAATGAGCAGTTCTTC.